The TCR beta chain described here comes from a study of beta chain bispecific antibodies for T cell cancers. General study points: The leukemia cells, rather than normal T cells, gave most of the targeted TRBV signal.

CDR3 size: 17 residues. Expansion lasted two to three days, with either anti-CD3 antibody OKT3 or CD3/CD28 beads. Clonotype quantities came from unique molecular identifier barcode counts. TCRdb used MiXCR to reprocess the 5' RACE reads, holding one entry per CDR3 protein. The repertoire consists of about 20,000 distinct CDR3 sequences, with 2.6% occurring once and the leading ten covering around 30%. This clonotype was recorded at least ten times. Its antigen is not identified. V gene TRBV12-2 combines with J gene TRBJ1-5; the listed D gene, TRBD1, was not tested against the DNA. TRBV12-2 is reported as a pseudogene. The sample consisted of healthy donor T cells cultured with leukemia cells. The TCR comes from a human donor in good health. Some clones in this sample may be carry-over from other donors' samples. The CDR3 coding sequence is TGTGCAAGTCGCTTAGCAATAGGACAGTTCCCGGGTGGAGCCCAGCATTTT. It codes for CASRLAIGQFPGGAQHF.